These T cell receptor beta chains were read from a single sample in a study of T cell responses to AZD1222 COVID-19 vaccine. The method was immunoSEQ multiplex PCR; TCRdb's version includes in-frame clones alone and lacks a portion of them. The sample carries approximately 45,000 clones, about nine tenths recorded once. Source: peripheral blood, taken 28 days after the second AZD1222 dose. These receptors were collected from an adult who received the AZD1222 COVID-19 vaccine. Both conserved end residues are part of each CDR3. The D gene is left open where the match is weak. Some rows mark clone size as missing; the rest say once, few, many or name a class of expanded clone.

NA,16,TRBV19,NA,TRBJ1-1,TGTGCCAGTAGGCCCATAGGGGGACACGGGAACACTGAAGCTTTCTTT,CASRPIGGHGNTEAFF
NA,19,TRBV6-2/TRBV6-3,NA,TRBJ2-7,TGTGCCAGCAGTGCAGGGGAAGACAAGAAACGTCGGGGCTCCTACGAGCAGTACTTC,CASSAGEDKKRRGSYEQYF
NA,15,TRBV7-3,TRBD2,TRBJ2-2,TGTGCCAGCAGCTCCCGGACTAGCGAATCCGGGGAGCTGTTTTTT,CASSSRTSESGELFF
NA,13,TRBV11-3,NA,TRBJ2-7,TGTGCCAGCAGCTTAAGGGGTACCCACGAGCAGTACTTC,CASSLRGTHEQYF
NA,11,TRBV29-1,NA,TRBJ1-1,TGCAGCGGGATAGCGAAGACTGAAGCTTTCTTT,CSGIAKTEAFF
NA,13,TRBV24-1,NA,TRBJ2-1,TGTGCCACCAGTGACCCCAATGACAATGAGCAGTTCTTC,CATSDPNDNEQFF
NA,19,TRBV5-1,NA,TRBJ2-6,TGCGCCAGCAGCTCGGACAAGGGACCTATACTTGCTGGGGCCAACGTCCTGACTTTC,CASSSDKGPILAGANVLTF
NA,17,TRBV19,TRBD1,TRBJ1-2,TGTGCCAGTAGTAACCCTCGACAGGGCGGGCCTAACTATGGCTACACCTTC,CASSNPRQGGPNYGYTF
NA,17,TRBV4-1,NA,TRBJ2-5,TGCGCCAGCAGCCAAGATCATAGTTTGACAGGTCAAGAGACCCAGTACTTC,CASSQDHSLTGQETQYF
NA,15,TRBV5-4,NA,TRBJ2-3,TGTGCCAGCACCTTAGCTAGGGGCCAGTCAGATACGCAGTATTTT,CASTLARGQSDTQYF
once,8,TRBV20-1,NA,TRBJ2-1,TGCAGTGTGGGTGAGCAGTTCTTC,CSVGEQFF